This TCR beta chain was identified in a study of blood T cell repertoires in COVID-19. The table came from immunoSEQ multiplex PCR; TCRdb's copy has only in-frame clones and leaves some out. The sample has 200,000 to 250,000 clones, 92% seen once. The length of the CDR3 is 15 residues. The germline V gene encodes CDR1 MGHRA and CDR2 YSYEKL. V lost 1 base to trimming and J lost 5 bases, with 13 bases between them. The sample taken for sequencing was peripheral blood. The rearrangement joins TRBV4-1 to TRBJ2-3; weak D call: TRBD2 (6 bases). The TCR comes from a man between 60 and 75 years old with COVID-19, enrolled during active disease. This CDR3 reads CASSQAGMRGDTQYF. The CDR3 DNA follows: TGCGCCAGCAGCCAAGCGGGAATGCGGGGAGATACGCAGTATTTT.